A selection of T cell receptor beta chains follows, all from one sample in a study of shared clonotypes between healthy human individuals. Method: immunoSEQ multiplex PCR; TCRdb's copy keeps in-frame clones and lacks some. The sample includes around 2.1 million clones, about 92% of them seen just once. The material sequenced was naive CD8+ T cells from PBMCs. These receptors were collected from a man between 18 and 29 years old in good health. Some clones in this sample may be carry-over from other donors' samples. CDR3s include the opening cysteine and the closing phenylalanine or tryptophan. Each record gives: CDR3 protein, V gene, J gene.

CDR3 protein: CASSLAPSDSYTQYF
V gene: TRBV11-2
J gene: TRBJ2-3

CDR3 protein: CASSRSGQHYEQYF
V gene: TRBV28
J gene: TRBJ2-7

CDR3 protein: CASSQKSGSSADTQYF
V gene: TRBV4-1
J gene: TRBJ2-3

CDR3 protein: CASSLGRGPYEQYF
V gene: TRBV5-4
J gene: TRBJ2-7

CDR3 protein: CASSSGTSGTYNEQFF
V gene: TRBV27
J gene: TRBJ2-1

CDR3 protein: CASSLGAGGYTDTQYF
V gene: TRBV7-6
J gene: TRBJ2-3

CDR3 protein: CASSLGGGQKQFF
V gene: TRBV11-2
J gene: TRBJ2-1

CDR3 protein: CASSLSHAFSGANVLTF
V gene: TRBV13
J gene: TRBJ2-6

CDR3 protein: CASSPPGQSTDTQYF
V gene: TRBV27
J gene: TRBJ2-3

CDR3 protein: CASSKGTGHGYGYTF
V gene: TRBV21-1
J gene: TRBJ1-2

CDR3 protein: CASSSLQGLNTEAFF
V gene: TRBV7-3
J gene: TRBJ1-1

CDR3 protein: CASSPGLRQDGYTF
V gene: TRBV7-9
J gene: TRBJ1-2

CDR3 protein: CASSLAQGLYNEQFF
V gene: TRBV7-3
J gene: TRBJ2-1

CDR3 protein: CASSLGWEGGYNEQFF
V gene: TRBV7-2
J gene: TRBJ2-1

CDR3 protein: CASSPGVAGGSYEQYF
V gene: TRBV4-1
J gene: TRBJ2-7

CDR3 protein: CASSTRDAGETQYF
V gene: TRBV9
J gene: TRBJ2-5

CDR3 protein: CASSQGQADSNQPQHF
V gene: TRBV14
J gene: TRBJ1-5

CDR3 protein: CASSLRVRGETQYF
V gene: TRBV27
J gene: TRBJ2-5

CDR3 protein: CASSLWGWGRDFYGYTF
V gene: TRBV13
J gene: TRBJ1-2

CDR3 protein: CASSLLRDRAQPQHF
V gene: TRBV28
J gene: TRBJ1-5

CDR3 protein: CASSDRAGQGSLGGANVLTF
V gene: TRBV6-1
J gene: TRBJ2-6

CDR3 protein: CASSLRAGMQPQHF
V gene: TRBV27
J gene: TRBJ1-5

CDR3 protein: CASSPGGGLRVETQYF
V gene: TRBV6-8
J gene: TRBJ2-5

CDR3 protein: CASSHAGTPAHIAPGPNEQFF
V gene: TRBV4-3
J gene: TRBJ2-1

CDR3 protein: CASSFSDSYEQYF
V gene: TRBV28
J gene: TRBJ2-7